The entry below gives a single T cell receptor beta chain sequence along with its context. Its antigen is still unknown. The source of the sample is a study of cytomegalovirus exposure and HLA in healthy donors. Study observations and caveats: Investigators reported 150 to 200 TCR beta chains as tied to cytomegalovirus. While the bulk of TCR sequences proved rare, some public TCRs turned up in many donors.

The ends were cut back, 5 bases at V and 1 base at J, with 9 bases in the middle. Germline V CDR1 and CDR2: SGHTA, FQGNSA. The CDR3 consists of 14 residues. PCR employed 60 Vbeta and 13 Jbeta primers. The method was immunoSEQ multiplex PCR; TCRdb's version includes in-frame clones alone and lacks a portion of them. The data show 150,000 to 200,000 clones, approximately 80% seen once. Sequenced: PBMCs. The sequence was collected from a woman in her forties or fifties in good health and CMV-seronegative. The chain has TRBV7-2 and TRBJ2-4; maybe TRBD2 (5 bases). Here the CDR3 reads CASSPWRAKNIQYF. The DNA of the CDR3 is TGTGCCAGCAGCCCTTGGAGGGCCAAAAACATTCAGTACTTC.